A selection of T cell receptor beta chains follows, all from one sample in a study of T-cell memory formation after mild COVID-19. TCRdb processed the 5' RACE reads anew with MiXCR; each CDR3 protein has one entry. The sample includes about 15,000 distinct CDR3 sequences, about 21% of them seen just once. Sequenced input: PBMCs or a T cell subset sorted from them (not recorded which). The source is an adult woman who had mild COVID-19 (a few samples of this study predate the infection). Cell type and time point are not known. Both conserved end residues are part of each CDR3. A D gene is named only where the DNA matches it firmly. Clone size is shown for a subset of rows, as once, few, many or a class of expanded clone.

V gene	J gene	clone size	CDR3 length	D gene	CDR3 protein	CDR3 DNA
TRBV4-1	TRBJ2-1	many	15	TRBD2	CASSQGASGRNEQFF	TGCGCCAGCAGCCAAGGGGCTAGCGGGAGGAATGAGCAGTTCTTC
TRBV5-1	TRBJ2-6	many	16	NA	CASSAGRNSGANVLTF	TGCGCCAGCAGCGCGGGACGGAACTCTGGGGCCAACGTCCTGACTTTC
TRBV24-1	TRBJ2-3	many	17	TRBD2	CATSDTGLAGGTDTQYF	TGTGCCACCAGTGACACTGGACTAGCGGGAGGGACAGATACGCAGTATTTT
TRBV11-2	TRBJ2-3	many	16	NA	CASSLEPAGSTDTQYF	TGTGCCAGCAGCTTAGAACCCGCGGGGAGCACAGATACGCAGTATTTT
TRBV6-2/TRBV6-3	TRBJ2-1	many	20	TRBD2	CASSYSLPRTEREMENEQFF	TGTGCCAGCAGTTACTCCCTCCCCCGGACAGAGCGGGAGATGGAGAATGAGCAGTTCTTC
TRBV19	TRBJ1-2	many	16	NA	CASRFRGTRWMFGYTF	TGTGCCAGTAGGTTTCGGGGCACCCGCTGGATGTTCGGCTACACCTTC
TRBV7-6	TRBJ2-5	many	12	NA	CASSLALKTQYF	TGTGCCAGCAGCTTAGCGTTAAAGACCCAGTACTTC
TRBV5-1	TRBJ1-1	many	15	NA	CASSRNRASGTEAFF	TGCGCCAGCAGCAGAAACAGGGCATCCGGCACTGAAGCTTTCTTT
TRBV20-1	TRBJ2-4	many	14	TRBD1	CSAREGQGGHIQYF	TGCAGTGCTAGAGAGGGACAGGGGGGTCACATTCAGTACTTC
TRBV4-3	TRBJ1-4	many	14	NA	CASSSRGTNEKLFF	TGCGCCAGCAGCTCCAGGGGAACTAATGAAAAACTGTTTTTT
TRBV10-3	TRBJ2-7	many	17	TRBD2	CAIRPGLAGQRSYEQYF	TGTGCCATCAGACCAGGACTAGCGGGCCAAAGGTCCTACGAGCAGTACTTC
TRBV24-1	TRBJ2-6	NA	20	TRBD1	CATSDSWRDRESSGANVLTF	TGTGCCACCAGTGACTCGTGGCGGGACAGGGAAAGCTCTGGGGCCAACGTCCTGACTTTC
TRBV7-9	TRBJ2-1	many	12	TRBD1	CASSLPGGSQFF	TGTGCCAGCAGCCTACCAGGGGGATCGCAGTTCTTC
TRBV7-9	TRBJ2-7	many	13	NA	CASSLGAFPEQYF	TGTGCCAGCAGCTTAGGGGCCTTTCCAGAGCAGTACTTC
TRBV7-9	TRBJ2-3	many	15	NA	CASSHRDFNTDTQYF	TGTGCCAGCAGCCACCGGGACTTTAACACAGATACGCAGTATTTT
TRBV5-1	TRBJ1-2	many	15	TRBD1	CASSPGQGEWYGYTF	TGCGCCAGCAGCCCGGGACAGGGGGAATGGTATGGCTACACCTTC